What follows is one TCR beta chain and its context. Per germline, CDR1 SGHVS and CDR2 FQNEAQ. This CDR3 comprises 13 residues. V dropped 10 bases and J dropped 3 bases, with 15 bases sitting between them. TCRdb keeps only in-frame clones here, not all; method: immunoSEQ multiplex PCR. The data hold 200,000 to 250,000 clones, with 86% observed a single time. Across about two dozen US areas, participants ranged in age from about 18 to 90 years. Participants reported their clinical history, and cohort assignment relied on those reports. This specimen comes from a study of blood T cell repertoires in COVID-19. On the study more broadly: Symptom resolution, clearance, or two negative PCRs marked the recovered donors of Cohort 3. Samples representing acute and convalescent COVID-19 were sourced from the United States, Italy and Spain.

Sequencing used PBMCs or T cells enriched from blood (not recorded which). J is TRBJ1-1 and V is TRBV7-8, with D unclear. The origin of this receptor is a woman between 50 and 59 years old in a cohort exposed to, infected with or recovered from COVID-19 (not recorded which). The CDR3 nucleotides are TGTGCCACGGAGGCGGACCTGGACACTGAAGCTTTCTTT. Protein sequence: CATEADLDTEAFF.